This record covers a single T cell receptor beta chain. What this receptor recognizes is not known. No qualities accompany the bases; no much larger clone lies one base away. The treatment or condition label, read with the paper, signifies: allogeneic hematopoietic cell transplantation with graft depleted of TCRalphabeta T cells and CD19 B cells. Transplant recipients were children who received TCRalphabeta/CD19-depleted allogeneic hematopoietic cell grafts. The cysteine opens and the phenylalanine closes a CDR3 of 13 amino acids. Kept here is only the CDR3 DNA, which spans 39 bases and is read in frame from base 1. For CDR1 and CDR2, the germline V gene lists SQVTM and ANQGSEA. Unmatched junction bases come to 1, with V trimmed by 4 bases and J by 3 bases. To prepare the library, PCR was applied. TCRdb lists the instrument as Illumina HiSeq 2500. To normalize quantification of the TCRbeta repertoire, the TCR libraries were built with molecular barcoding that relied on unique molecular identifiers. Using fastp trimming at Q25 and MiXCR clonotype assembly, TCRdb reanalyzed the public sequencing data and kept in-frame beta chains. Rows matching on CDR3 protein sequence are summarized as one entry with the most common DNA and genes. In this sample the table shows around 700,000 distinct CDR3 sequences, around 14% of which occur a single time. The ten most abundant clones make up 0.75% to 0.85% of the sample.

This sample is drawn from a study of T-cell reconstitution after alpha-beta-depleted transplantation in children (dated by TCRdb to 2016 to 2017). For context, the study as a whole: Using TCR repertoire profiling, the study followed T-cell immune reconstitution in a quantitative way in children after TCRalphabeta/CD19-depleted allogeneic hematopoietic cell transplantation. What the work shows at the level of the full study, not this receptor alone: In some patients, the high TCRbeta diversity seen at day 60 was put down to recipient T cells and intrathymic progenitors that had survived conditioning. The apparently early alphabetaT-cell count recovery about two months after transplant was reportedly dependent on only several hundred rapidly expanded clones derived from non-depleted graft cells. Over subsequent months, a decline in hyperexpanded clone frequencies was noted, and after one year, T-cell counts and TCRbeta diversity were mostly ascribed to newly produced T cells.

The TCR originated in a girl aged 2-9 years with congenital amegakaryocytic thrombocytopenia, due to receive a stem cell transplant. The rearranged segments are TRBV29-1 and TRBJ2-2, with TRBD1 identical over 8 junction bases. The sequences come from PBMCs, collected before TCRalphabeta/CD19-depleted stem cell transplant. The CDR3 here reads CSVVTGDTGELFF. DNA sequence: TGCAGCGTTGTGACAGGGGACACCGGGGAGCTGTTTTTT.